These 21 T cell receptor beta chains were sequenced from one sample in a study of blood T cell repertoires in COVID-19. Some clones are missing from TCRdb's copy, which holds only in-frame ones; the method was immunoSEQ multiplex PCR. In the table there are about 100,000 clones, 90% of which are singletons. The sequenced sample was peripheral blood. Receptors originate from a man aged 60 to 75 with acute or convalescent COVID-19.

The rearrangement links TRBV7-2 to TRBJ2-7; perhaps TRBD2 as D (5 bases). Trimming left V 4 bases short and J 2 bases short, with 15 bases between. Germline CDR1 and CDR2: SGHTA and FQGNSA. The CDR3 is made up of 15 amino acids. The CDR3 here is CASSSRGGSPYEQYF. CDR3 DNA: TGTGCCAGCAGCTCTAGAGGAGGCAGCCCCTACGAGCAGTACTTC.

The CDR3 DNA follows: TGTGCCAGCAGTCTACAGGGGACGCGTGGCTACACCTTC. This codes for CASSLQGTRGYTF. V is TRBV27 and J is TRBJ1-2; TRBD1 agrees at 7 bases. Per the germline V gene, CDR1 is MNHEY and CDR2 is SMNVEV (reference sequence). The trim removed 5 bases at V and 7 bases at J, leaving 7 bases unmatched. The CDR3 loop spans 13 amino acids.

The sample holds a few counts of this clone. The genes are TRBV7-2 and TRBJ2-7, with 7 bases lining up with TRBD2. The CDR3 spans 16 residues. The junction had 9 bases not matched to a gene; V was cut back by 1 base and J by 3 bases. CDR1 is SGHTA and CDR2 is FQGNSA in the germline V gene. The CDR3 loop reads CASSLVGGEGGYEQYF. Written as DNA, the CDR3 is TGTGCCAGCAGCTTAGTAGGAGGGGAGGGTGGCTACGAGCAGTACTTC.

This chain links TRBV2 with TRBJ2-2; 10 positions agree with TRBD2. Germline loops: CDR1 SNHLY, CDR2 FYNNEI. This CDR3 comprises 16 residues. Germline trimming cut 2 bases from V and 7 bases from J; bases unmatched to any gene: 7. Written as DNA, the CDR3 is TGTGCCAGCAGTGAAAGGCCTAGCGGGAGAAACGGGGAGCTGTTTTTT. Protein product: CASSERPSGRNGELFF. The full variable domain, its missing parts supplied by reference TRBV2 and TRBJ2-2, is EPEVTQTPSHQVTQMGQEVILRCVPISNHLYFYWYRQILGQKVEFLVSFYNNEISEKSEIFDDQFSVERPDGSNFTLKIRSTKLEDSAMYFCASSERPSGRNGELFFGEGSRLTVL.

The chain is built from TRBV19 and TRBJ1-6, with TRBD1 matching over 10 bases. Germline V CDR1 and CDR2: LNHDA, SQIVND (reference sequence). The CDR3 totals 16 residues. V lost 4 bases, J lost 5 bases, and 5 bases stayed unmatched. This chain's CDR3 is CASSRGGQGDNSPLHF. CDR3 sequence (DNA): TGTGCCAGTAGTAGGGGAGGACAGGGGGATAATTCACCCCTCCACTTT.

Only one count was recorded for this clone. The V call is TRBV18, the J call TRBJ2-1; 14 nucleotides line up with TRBD2. The CDR3 covers 15 residues. With 4 bases clipped from V and 10 bases from J, the junction kept 6 bases outside the gene matches. Germline CDR1 and CDR2: KGHSH and LQKENI. The CDR3 is CASSQGLAGVQEQFF. The CDR3 nucleotides read TGTGCCAGCTCACAGGGACTAGCGGGAGTGCAAGAGCAGTTCTTC.

The rearrangement links TRBV2 to TRBJ2-2; 8 bases match TRBD1. The CDR3 is made up of 15 amino acids. Germline trimming cut 7 bases from V and 8 bases from J; bases unmatched to any gene: 12. Germline V gives CDR1 SNHLY, CDR2 FYNNEI. Here the CDR3 DNA reads TGTGCCAGCAAGGTTCAGGGGGCACTTCGTGGGGAGCTGTTTTTT. The encoded protein is CASKVQGALRGELFF.

This rearrangement joins TRBV19 to TRBJ2-7; perhaps TRBD2 as D (5 bases). The CDR3 runs 15 residues. Trimming took 3 bases from V and 0 from J, leaving 12 bases between them. Germline V gives CDR1 LNHDA, CDR2 SQIVND (reference sequence). CDR3 loop: CASSIAGPSSYEQYF. The CDR3 DNA reads TGTGCCAGTAGTATTGCGGGCCCCAGCTCCTACGAGCAGTACTTC.

J is TRBJ2-5 and V is TRBV2; TRBD2 matches at 12 bases. V was pared by 6 bases and J by 4 bases, with 6 bases of the junction left unmatched. CDR1 is SNHLY and CDR2 is FYNNEI in the germline V gene. The CDR3 extends over 15 amino acids. CDR3 DNA: TGTGCCAGCAGCCGACTAGCGGGAGTTGGAGAGACCCAGTACTTC. Its protein is CASSRLAGVGETQYF.

This clone was observed once. The rearrangement links TRBV10-3 to TRBJ2-1; 7 nucleotides agree with TRBD2. With V trimmed by 8 bases and J by 4 bases, 2 bases remained unmatched. CDR1 and CDR2 from the germline V gene are ENHRY and SYGVKD. The CDR3 loop spans 12 amino acids. CDR3 amino acids: CAIGGGYNEQFF. The CDR3 nucleotides are TGTGCCATCGGGGGGGGATACAATGAGCAGTTCTTC.

A few counts support this clone. The V and J genes are TRBV4-2 and TRBJ2-2; possible D gene TRBD1, 5 bases. Trimming removed 1 base at V and 5 bases at J, with 11 bases between. Germline V gene data show CDR1 as LGHNA and CDR2 as YNFKEQ. The CDR3 extends over 15 amino acids. For the CDR3, the DNA is TGTGCCAGCAGCCAAGTCCAGGGATGGACCGGGGAGCTGTTTTTT. Protein sequence: CASSQVQGWTGELFF.

As DNA, the CDR3 is TGTGCCAGCAGCTTTACAATTGAGCAGTTCTTC. Protein product: CASSFTIEQFF. The chain couples TRBV7-6 to TRBJ2-1; D not certain. The ends were cut back, 3 bases at V and 9 bases at J, with 6 bases in the middle. CDR3 size: 11 residues. Germline lookup yields CDR1 SGHVS and CDR2 FNYEAQ.

A few counts support this clone. V gene TRBV5-5 combines with J gene TRBJ1-2; 7 bases map to TRBD1. The CDR3 length is 15 residues. Germline CDR1 reads SGHKS; CDR2 reads YYEKEE (reference sequence). The V gene end was trimmed by 1 base and the J gene end by 7 bases; junction bases not matched to a gene: 10. The CDR3 loop reads CASSLIGGPQFGYTF. The CDR3 DNA is TGTGCCAGCAGCTTGATAGGGGGCCCTCAATTTGGCTACACCTTC. Supplemented by reference TRBV5-5 and TRBJ1-2, the full variable domain reads DAGVTQSPTHLIKTRGQQVTLRCSPISGHKSVSWYQQVLGQGPQFIFQYYEKEERGRGNFPDRFSARQFPNYSSELNVNALLLGDSALYLCASSLIGGPQFGYTFGSGTRLTVV.

The V and J genes are TRBV19 and TRBJ1-5; the D gene is possibly TRBD1 (5 bases). The CDR3 spans 14 residues. The germline V and J ends were trimmed by 4 bases and 3 bases, with 10 bases remaining between them. Germline V CDR1 and CDR2: LNHDA, SQIVND (reference sequence). The CDR3 protein is CASSNGGNNQPQHF. The CDR3 nucleotides are TGTGCCAGTAGTAATGGGGGGAACAATCAGCCCCAGCATTTT. Variable domain in full (rest from reference TRBV19 and TRBJ1-5): DGGITQSPKYLFRKEGQNVTLSCEQNLNHDAMYWYRQDPGQGLRLIYYSQIVNDFQKGDIAEGYSVSREKKESFPLTVTSAQKNPTAFYLCASSNGGNNQPQHFGDGTRLSIL.

The rearrangement joins TRBV6-6 to TRBJ2-1, with 13 bases matching TRBD2. Germline assignment: CDR1 MNHNY and CDR2 SVGAGI (reference sequence). After removal of 2 bases from V and 5 bases from J, the junction contained 0 bases not matched to a gene. The CDR3 contains 15 residues. The CDR3 loop reads CASSYGTSGNNEQFF. The CDR3 region has the DNA TGTGCCAGCAGTTACGGGACTAGCGGGAACAATGAGCAGTTCTTC.

The chain links TRBV10-3 to TRBJ1-2, with unresolved D. The ends were cut back, 0 bases at V and 6 bases at J, with 8 bases in the middle. The germline V gene encodes CDR1 ENHRY and CDR2 SYGVKD. The CDR3 length is 13 residues. Written as DNA, the CDR3 is TGTGCCATCAGTGAGTCCGACTATGATGGCTACACCTTC. Its protein product is CAISESDYDGYTF.

The CDR3 region is CASSDSSSGHPFRGYTF. The CDR3 DNA reads as TGTGCCAGCAGTGATTCATCATCGGGACACCCATTTCGGGGCTACACCTTC. The chain uses TRBV6-1 and TRBJ1-2; maybe TRBD1 (6 bases). Trimming pared 3 bases from V and 8 bases from J, leaving 25 bases between. CDR1 is MNHNS, CDR2 SASEGT, per germline. This CDR3 spans 17 amino acids.

The chain combines TRBV6-4 with TRBJ2-2; D is uncertain. V was shortened by 0 bases and J by 8 bases, with 13 bases between the two germline ends. This CDR3 spans 15 amino acids. Germline CDR1 MRHNA, CDR2 SNTAGT. The CDR3, as DNA: TGTGCCAGCAGTGACTCGATTGGCGGTTCGGGGGAGCTGTTTTTT. Translating it yields CASSDSIGGSGELFF.

This chain joins TRBV24-1 and TRBJ2-3; D gene unclear. Between the trimmed V and J ends, which lost 5 bases and 3 bases, there was a span of 8 bases. The CDR3 is 13 residues long. Germline assignment: CDR1 KGHDR and CDR2 SFDVKD. The CDR3 DNA reads as TGTGCCACCAGTGTTTTAGAGACAGATACGCAGTATTTT. This gives the protein CATSVLETDTQYF.

The V and J genes are TRBV4-2 and TRBJ2-3, with 14 bases identical to TRBD2. The J segment lost 6 bases and the V segment lost 1 base, leaving 3 bases of the junction unmatched. CDR1 is LGHNA and CDR2 is YNFKEQ in the germline V gene. This CDR3 is 16 amino acids long. The CDR3 reads CASSQVGTSGSDTQYF. The CDR3 DNA reads TGTGCCAGCAGCCAAGTTGGGACTAGCGGGAGTGATACGCAGTATTTT.

The V and J genes are TRBV27 and TRBJ2-1, with a possible D match to TRBD2 (5 bases). V was trimmed by 4 bases and J by 1 base, leaving 11 bases between them. The CDR3 length is 15 residues. Germline CDR1 reads MNHEY; CDR2 reads SMNVEV (reference sequence). The CDR3 sequence: CASSSSQRSYNEQFF. In nucleotides, the CDR3 is TGTGCCAGCAGTTCTAGCCAAAGGTCCTACAATGAGCAGTTCTTC.